The 9 T cell receptor beta chains listed next were all sequenced from one sample in a study of vaccination effects on CD4 cells after COVID-19. No antigens are known for them. Sequencing used immunoSEQ multiplex PCR; TCRdb keeps in-frame clones, though not all of them. This table has under 75,000 clones, about 80% appearing once. Sequencing followed a ViraFEST assay step that expanded antigen-specific CD4+ T cells with viral peptide pools. Following 10 days of culture, CD4+ T cells were isolated. Testing of the vaccine recipients showed negative nucleocapsid antibodies and no prior SARS-CoV-2 infection. Sample: CD4+ T cells from PBMCs cultured with SARS-CoV-2 spike peptides, taken before COVID-19 vaccination. Receptors were obtained from a human donor who received a COVID-19 vaccine.

The chain joins TRBV2 to TRBJ2-7; tentative D call: TRBD2 (5 bases). Germline lookup yields CDR1 SNHLY and CDR2 FYNNEI. The CDR3 consists of 13 residues. V was cut by 5 bases and J by 1 base, with 9 bases left in between. DNA for the CDR3: TGTGCCAGCAGTCTCGGGGTATCCTACGAGCAGTACGTC. Translating it yields CASSLGVSYEQYV.

The V and J genes are TRBV19 and TRBJ2-6, with unresolved D. CDR1 LNHDA and CDR2 SQIVND come from the germline V gene (reference sequence). Trimming shortened V by 5 bases and J by 0 bases, and 8 bases separated the two germline ends. CDR3 length: 15 residues. The CDR3 sequence: CASSPQLSGANVLTF. CDR3 coding DNA: TGTGCCAGTAGTCCCCAACTCTCTGGGGCCAACGTCCTGACTTTC.

V is TRBV15 and J is TRBJ2-5; D unclear. The V end lost 1 base, the J end lost 2 bases, and 5 bases lay between the germline ends. Germline V lookup: CDR1 LNHNV, CDR2 YYDKDF (reference sequence). The CDR3 spans 13 residues. The CDR3: CATSRAQQETQYF. CDR3 nucleotides: TGTGCCACCAGCAGAGCACAGCAAGAGACCCAGTACTTC.

The V call is TRBV2, the J call TRBJ1-1; no definite D call. CDR1 and CDR2 from the germline V gene are SNHLY and FYNNEI. CDR3 size: 12 residues. The CDR3 loop reads CATHTINTEAFF. Here the CDR3 DNA reads TGTGCAACCCATACCATCAACACTGAAGCTTTCTTT.

The chain recombines TRBV3-1 (or the pseudogene TRBV3-2) with TRBJ1-5; D gene unclear. The CDR3 covers 15 residues. Trimming pared 1 base from V and 3 bases from J, leaving 10 bases between. Germline V gene data show CDR1 as LGHDT and CDR2 as YNNKEL (reference sequence). The CDR3 DNA sequence: TGTGCCAGCAGCCAAGGGAGGCTCAACAATCAGCCCCAGCATTTT. Translation gives CASSQGRLNNQPQHF.

The chain has TRBV10-2 and TRBJ2-7; 8 bases agree with TRBD2. With V trimmed by 8 bases and J by 0 bases, 6 bases remained unmatched. Germline V gives CDR1 WSHSY, CDR2 SAAADI. The CDR3 runs 14 residues. The CDR3 sequence is CASREGQSSYEQYV. CDR3 nucleotides: TGCGCCAGCCGGGAGGGGCAGAGCTCCTACGAGCAGTACGTC.

In DNA form, the CDR3 reads TGCGCCAGCAGCCAACAGGGGACTGGCACAGATACGCAGTATTTT. Protein: CASSQQGTGTDTQYF. This rearrangement joins TRBV4-3 to TRBJ2-3; D is tentatively TRBD1 or TRBD2 (6 bases each). V was trimmed by 2 bases and J by 1 base, leaving 10 bases between them. Germline lookup yields CDR1 LGHNA and CDR2 YSLEER. CDR3 length: 15 amino acids.

The chain couples TRBV6-5 to TRBJ2-7; the D is unclear. The CDR3 covers 14 residues. Trimming cost V 2 bases and J 3 bases, with 11 bases left between them. Germline values: CDR1 MNHEY, CDR2 SVGAGI. The DNA of the CDR3 is TGTGCCAGCAGTTACGGGGTTACCTACTACGAGCAGTACGTC. Its translation is CASSYGVTYYEQYV.

This clone has more than one count but fewer than ten. This rearrangement joins TRBV2 to TRBJ1-6; D is ambiguous. CDR1 is SNHLY, CDR2 FYNNEI, per germline. The length of the CDR3 is 12 residues. V shed 7 bases and J shed 4 bases, with 5 bases lying between them. CDR3 in amino acids: CASNQYNSPLHF. In nucleotides, the CDR3 is TGTGCCAGCAACCAATATAATTCACCCCTCCACTTT.